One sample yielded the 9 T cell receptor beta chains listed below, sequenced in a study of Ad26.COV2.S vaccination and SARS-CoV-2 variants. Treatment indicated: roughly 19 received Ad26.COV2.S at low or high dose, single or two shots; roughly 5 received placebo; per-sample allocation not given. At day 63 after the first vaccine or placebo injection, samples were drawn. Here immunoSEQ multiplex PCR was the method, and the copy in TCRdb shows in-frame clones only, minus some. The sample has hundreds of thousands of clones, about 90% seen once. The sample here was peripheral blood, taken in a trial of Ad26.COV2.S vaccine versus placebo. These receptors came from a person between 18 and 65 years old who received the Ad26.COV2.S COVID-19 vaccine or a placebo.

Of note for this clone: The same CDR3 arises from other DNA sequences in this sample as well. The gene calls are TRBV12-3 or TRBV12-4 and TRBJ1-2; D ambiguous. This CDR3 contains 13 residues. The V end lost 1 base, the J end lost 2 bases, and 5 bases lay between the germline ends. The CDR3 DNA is TGTGCCAGCAGTTTAGGGCGAAACTATGGCTACACCTTC. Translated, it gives CASSLGRNYGYTF.

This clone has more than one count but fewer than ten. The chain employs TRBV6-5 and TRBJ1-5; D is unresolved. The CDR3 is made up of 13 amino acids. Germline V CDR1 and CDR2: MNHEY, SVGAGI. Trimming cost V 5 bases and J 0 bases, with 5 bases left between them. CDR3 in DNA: TGTGCCAGCAGTCCCTATAGCAATCAGCCCCAGCATTTT. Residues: CASSPYSNQPQHF.

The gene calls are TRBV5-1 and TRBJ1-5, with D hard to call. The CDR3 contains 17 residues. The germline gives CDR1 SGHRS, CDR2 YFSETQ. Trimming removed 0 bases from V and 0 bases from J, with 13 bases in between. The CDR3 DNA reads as TGCGCCAGCAGCTTGGCCTGGCCAACTCATAGCAATCAGCCCCAGCATTTT. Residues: CASSLAWPTHSNQPQHF.

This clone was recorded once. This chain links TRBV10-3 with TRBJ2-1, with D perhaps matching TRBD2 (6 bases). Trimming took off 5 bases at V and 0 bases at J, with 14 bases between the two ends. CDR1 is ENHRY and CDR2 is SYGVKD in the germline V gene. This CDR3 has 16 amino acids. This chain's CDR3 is CAISTSSSSSYNEQFF. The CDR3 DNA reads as TGTGCCATCAGTACTAGCTCCTCGAGCTCCTACAATGAGCAGTTCTTC.

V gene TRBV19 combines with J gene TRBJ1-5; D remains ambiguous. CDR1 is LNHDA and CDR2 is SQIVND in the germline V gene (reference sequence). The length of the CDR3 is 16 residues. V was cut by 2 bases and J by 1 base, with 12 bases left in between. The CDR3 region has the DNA TGTGCCAGTAGTATAAGGGCCCCGGGGAGCAATCAGCCCCAGCATTTT. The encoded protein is CASSIRAPGSNQPQHF. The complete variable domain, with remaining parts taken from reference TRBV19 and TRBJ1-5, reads DGGITQSPKYLFRKEGQNVTLSCEQNLNHDAMYWYRQDPGQGLRLIYYSQIVNDFQKGDIAEGYSVSREKKESFPLTVTSAQKNPTAFYLCASSIRAPGSNQPQHFGDGTRLSIL.

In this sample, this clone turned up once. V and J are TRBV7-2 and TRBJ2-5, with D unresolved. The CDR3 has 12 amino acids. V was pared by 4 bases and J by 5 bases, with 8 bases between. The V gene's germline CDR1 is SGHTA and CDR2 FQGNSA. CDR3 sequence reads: CASSSPWETQYF. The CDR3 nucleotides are TGTGCCAGCAGCTCACCGTGGGAGACCCAGTACTTC.

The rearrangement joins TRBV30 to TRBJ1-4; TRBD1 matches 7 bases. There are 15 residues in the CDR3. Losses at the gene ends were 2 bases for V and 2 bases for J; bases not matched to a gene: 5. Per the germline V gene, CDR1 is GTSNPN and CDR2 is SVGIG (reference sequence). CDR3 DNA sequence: TGTGCCTGGAGTTTCCACAGGGGCACTAATGAAAAACTGTTTTTT. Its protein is CAWSFHRGTNEKLFF.

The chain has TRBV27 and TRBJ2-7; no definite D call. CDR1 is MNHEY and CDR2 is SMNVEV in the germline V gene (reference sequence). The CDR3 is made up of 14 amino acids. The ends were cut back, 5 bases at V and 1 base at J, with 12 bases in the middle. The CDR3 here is CASSPPSRSYEQYF. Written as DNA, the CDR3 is TGTGCCAGCAGTCCCCCCAGTCGGTCCTACGAGCAGTACTTC.

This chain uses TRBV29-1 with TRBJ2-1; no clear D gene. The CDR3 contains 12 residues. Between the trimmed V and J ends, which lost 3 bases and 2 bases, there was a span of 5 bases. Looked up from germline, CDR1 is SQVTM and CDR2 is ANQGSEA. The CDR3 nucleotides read TGCAGCGTTGATGGGCCCTACAATGAGCAGTTCTTC. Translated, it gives CSVDGPYNEQFF.